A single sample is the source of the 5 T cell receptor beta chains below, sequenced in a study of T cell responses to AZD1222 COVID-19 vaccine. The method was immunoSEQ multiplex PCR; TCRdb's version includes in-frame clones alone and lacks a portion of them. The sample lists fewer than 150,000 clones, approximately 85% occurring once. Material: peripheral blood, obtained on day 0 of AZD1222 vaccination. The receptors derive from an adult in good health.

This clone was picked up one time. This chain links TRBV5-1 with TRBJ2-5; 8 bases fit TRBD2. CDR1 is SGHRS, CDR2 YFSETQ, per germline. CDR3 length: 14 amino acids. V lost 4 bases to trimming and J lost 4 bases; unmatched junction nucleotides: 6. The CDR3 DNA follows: TGCGCCAGCAGCCACGAAGCGGGGGCAGAGACCCAGTACTTC. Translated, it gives CASSHEAGAETQYF.

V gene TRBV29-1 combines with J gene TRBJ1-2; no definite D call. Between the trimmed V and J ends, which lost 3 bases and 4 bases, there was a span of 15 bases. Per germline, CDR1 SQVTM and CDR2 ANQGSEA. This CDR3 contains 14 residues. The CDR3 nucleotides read TGCAGCGTTGAGGTGGGAGTTACCGGCTATGGCTACACCTTC. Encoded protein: CSVEVGVTGYGYTF. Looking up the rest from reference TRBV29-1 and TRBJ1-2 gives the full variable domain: SAVISQKPSRDICQRGTSLTIQCQVDSQVTMMFWYRQQPGQSLTLIATANQGSEATYESGFVIDKFPISRPNLTFSTLTVSNMSPEDSSIYLCSVEVGVTGYGYTFGSGTRLTVV.

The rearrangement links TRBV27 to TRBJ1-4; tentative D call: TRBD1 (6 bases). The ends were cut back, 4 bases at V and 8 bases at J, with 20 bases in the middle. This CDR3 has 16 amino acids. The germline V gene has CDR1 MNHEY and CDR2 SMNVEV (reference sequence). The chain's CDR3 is CASSSPGVQGSEKLFF. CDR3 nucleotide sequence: TGTGCCAGCAGTTCCCCGGGGGTACAGGGAAGCGAAAAACTGTTTTTT.

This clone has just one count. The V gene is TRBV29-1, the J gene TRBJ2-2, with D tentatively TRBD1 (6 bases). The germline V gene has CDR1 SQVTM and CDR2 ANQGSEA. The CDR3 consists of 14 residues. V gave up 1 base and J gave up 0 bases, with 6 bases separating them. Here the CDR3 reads CSVEGTANTGELFF. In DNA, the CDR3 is TGCAGCGTTGAAGGGACAGCGAACACCGGGGAGCTGTTTTTT.

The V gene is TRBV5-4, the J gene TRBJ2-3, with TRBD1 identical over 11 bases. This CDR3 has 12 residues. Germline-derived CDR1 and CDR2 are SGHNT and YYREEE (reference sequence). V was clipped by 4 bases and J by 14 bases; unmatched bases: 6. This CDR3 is CASSLDRGPWYF. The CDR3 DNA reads TGTGCCAGCAGCCTGGACAGGGGGCCGTGGTATTTT.